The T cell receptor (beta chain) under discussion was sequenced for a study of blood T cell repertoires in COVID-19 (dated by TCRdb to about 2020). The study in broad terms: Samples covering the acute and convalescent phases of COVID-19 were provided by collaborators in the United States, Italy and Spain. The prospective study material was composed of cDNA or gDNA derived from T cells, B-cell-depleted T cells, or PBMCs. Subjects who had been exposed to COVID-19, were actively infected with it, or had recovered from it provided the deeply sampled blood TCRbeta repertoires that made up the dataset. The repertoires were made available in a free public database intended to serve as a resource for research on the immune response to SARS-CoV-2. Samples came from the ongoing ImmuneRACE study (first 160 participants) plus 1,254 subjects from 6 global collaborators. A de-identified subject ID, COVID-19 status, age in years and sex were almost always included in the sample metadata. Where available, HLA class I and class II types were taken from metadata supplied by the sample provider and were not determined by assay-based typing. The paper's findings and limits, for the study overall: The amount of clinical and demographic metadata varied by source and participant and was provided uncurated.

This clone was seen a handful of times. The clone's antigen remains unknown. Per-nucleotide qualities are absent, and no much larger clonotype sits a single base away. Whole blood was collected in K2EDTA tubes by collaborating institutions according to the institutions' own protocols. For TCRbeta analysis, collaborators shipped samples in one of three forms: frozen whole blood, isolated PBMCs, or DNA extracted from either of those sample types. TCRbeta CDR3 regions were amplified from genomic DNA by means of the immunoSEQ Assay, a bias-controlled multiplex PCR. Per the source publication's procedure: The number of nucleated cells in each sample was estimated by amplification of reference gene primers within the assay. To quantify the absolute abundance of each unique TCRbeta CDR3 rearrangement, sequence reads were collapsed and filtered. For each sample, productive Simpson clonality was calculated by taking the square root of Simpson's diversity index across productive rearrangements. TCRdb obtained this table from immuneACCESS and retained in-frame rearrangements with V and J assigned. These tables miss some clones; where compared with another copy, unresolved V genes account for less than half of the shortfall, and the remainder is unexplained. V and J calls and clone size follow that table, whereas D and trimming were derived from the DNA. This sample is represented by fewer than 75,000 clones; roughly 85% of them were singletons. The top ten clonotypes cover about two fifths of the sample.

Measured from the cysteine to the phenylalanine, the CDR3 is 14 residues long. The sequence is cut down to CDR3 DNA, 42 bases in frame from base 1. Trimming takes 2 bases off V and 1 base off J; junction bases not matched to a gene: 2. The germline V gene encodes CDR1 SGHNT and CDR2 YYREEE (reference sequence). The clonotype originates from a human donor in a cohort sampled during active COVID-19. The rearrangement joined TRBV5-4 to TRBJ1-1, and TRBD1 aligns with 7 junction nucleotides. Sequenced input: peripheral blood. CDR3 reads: CASSFGQENTEAFF. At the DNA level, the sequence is TGTGCCAGCAGCTTTGGACAGGAGAACACTGAAGCTTTCTTT.